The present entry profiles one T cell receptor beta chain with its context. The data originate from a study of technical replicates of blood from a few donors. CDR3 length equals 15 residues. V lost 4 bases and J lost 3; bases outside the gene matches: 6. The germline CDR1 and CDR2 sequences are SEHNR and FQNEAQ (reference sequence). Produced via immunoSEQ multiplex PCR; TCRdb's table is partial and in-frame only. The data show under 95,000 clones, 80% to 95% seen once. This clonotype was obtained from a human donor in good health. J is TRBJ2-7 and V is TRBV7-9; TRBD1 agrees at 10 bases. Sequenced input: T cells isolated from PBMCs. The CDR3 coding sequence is TGTGCCAGCAGCTCCCGGGACAGGGGTGACTACGAGCAGTACTTC. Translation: CASSSRDRGDYEQYF.